This T cell receptor beta chain came from a study of T cell clones after liver transplantation. Points on this clone: The antigen remains unidentified.

Regarding the study as a whole: In a couple of subjects, few donor cells limited the measurable donor-reactive repertoire. Graft donor-reactive T cells may have migrated into the graft rather than being deleted. Conclusions were preliminary, with small, heterogeneous patient groups.

There are 15 residues in the CDR3. Trimming at V came to 4 bases and at J to 5 bases, leaving 4 bases not matched to a gene. Germline values: CDR1 KGHSH, CDR2 LQKENI. Sorting of unstimulated PBMCs yielded separate CD3+CD4+ and CD3+CD8+ fractions. This table comes from immunoSEQ multiplex PCR, and its TCRdb copy is limited to in-frame clones, with some not included. The sample includes around 120,000 clones, less than 95% of them seen just once. The sequencing here drew on CD4+ T cells from blood, taken 12 months after liver transplant. The sequence was collected from a human patient who received a liver transplant. Among the T cells, some may be from the graft donor. The chain carries TRBV18 and TRBJ2-1; 11 bases are shared with TRBD2. CDR3 sequence: CASSLSSGRNNEQFF. For the CDR3, the DNA is TGTGCCAGCTCACTCTCTAGCGGGAGGAACAATGAGCAGTTCTTC.